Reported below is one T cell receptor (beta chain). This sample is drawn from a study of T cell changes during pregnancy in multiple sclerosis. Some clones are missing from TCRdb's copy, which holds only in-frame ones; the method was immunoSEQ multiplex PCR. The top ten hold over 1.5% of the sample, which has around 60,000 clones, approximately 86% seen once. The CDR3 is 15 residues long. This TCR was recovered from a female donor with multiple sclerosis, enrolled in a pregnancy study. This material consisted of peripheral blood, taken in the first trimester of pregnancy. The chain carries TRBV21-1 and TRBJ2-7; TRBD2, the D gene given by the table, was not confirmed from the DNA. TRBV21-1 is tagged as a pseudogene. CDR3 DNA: TGTGCCAGCAGCAACGGGGGACTAGCGGAGTACGAGCAGTACTTC. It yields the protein CASSNGGLAEYEQYF.